The present TCR beta chain was sequenced within a study of T cell repertoires in cytomegalovirus infection. A single record per CDR3 protein comes from TCRdb applying MiXCR to the reads. The sample consists of fewer than 700,000 distinct CDR3 sequences, 24% of them appearing once. Deletions cut 2 bases from V and 2 bases from J, with 19 bases between. The CDR3 has 17 amino acids. CDR1 MNHEY and CDR2 SVGEGT come from the germline V gene. On this clonotype itself: Its antigen is undetermined.

General observations from the study: HLA-C-restricted CMV clonotypes gave the most frequent clonotype in two of eight donors.

Sequencing was carried out using CD8+ T cells from PBMCs. V is TRBV6-2 or TRBV6-3 and J is TRBJ2-7, with D possibly matching TRBD2 (5 bases). This TCR was recovered from a human donor in good health (CMV status not recorded). Some clones in this sample may be carry-over from other donors' samples. CDR3: CASSYTRTDSVPYEQYF. The CDR3 bases are TGTGCCAGCAGTTACACCAGGACGGATAGCGTCCCCTACGAGCAGTACTTC.